The 22 T cell receptor beta chains listed next were all sequenced from one sample in a study of blood T cell repertoires in COVID-19. This table comes from immunoSEQ multiplex PCR, and its TCRdb copy is limited to in-frame clones, with some not included. This table holds over 150,000 clones, roughly nine tenths found once. Sequencing was performed on peripheral blood. The receptors come from a man aged 45-65 years with acute or convalescent COVID-19.

The chain couples TRBV7-2 to TRBJ2-1; D possibly corresponds to TRBD2 (5 bases). The germline V and J ends were trimmed by 6 bases and 0 bases, with 12 bases remaining between them. CDR1 is SGHTA, CDR2 FQGNSA, per germline. The CDR3 spans 15 residues. DNA for the CDR3: TGTGCCAGCAGGACTGGGAGAGGCTCCTACAATGAGCAGTTCTTC. Its translation: CASRTGRGSYNEQFF.

This chain joins TRBV3-1 (or the pseudogene TRBV3-2) and TRBJ1-5; D unclear. V lost 4 bases, J lost 3 bases, and 13 bases lay in between. From germline, CDR1 is LGHDT and CDR2 YNNKEL (reference sequence). This CDR3 region has 15 residues. This CDR3 is CASSPGVGPNQPQHF. DNA for the CDR3: TGTGCCAGCAGCCCCGGGGTAGGGCCCAATCAGCCCCAGCATTTT.

This chain links TRBV28 with TRBJ2-2, with TRBD2 as a possible D gene (6 bases). V was pared by 6 bases and J by 8 bases, with 19 bases between. The CDR3 length is 15 residues. The V gene's germline CDR1 is MDHEN and CDR2 SYDVKM. This CDR3 reads CASRVGGHPSGELFF. The CDR3 nucleotides are TGTGCCAGCAGGGTGGGAGGCCATCCGTCGGGGGAGCTGTTTTTT.

CDR3 DNA sequence: TGTGCCAGCTCCCCTAACCTGAGGAACACTGAAGCTTTCTTT. It encodes CASSPNLRNTEAFF. The chain has TRBV18 and TRBJ1-1; D ambiguous. With 6 bases removed from V and 1 base from J, the gap between germline ends came to 12 bases. The CDR3 consists of 14 residues. Germline V CDR1 and CDR2: KGHSH, LQKENI.

The CDR3 nucleotides read TGTGCCAGCAGCCCCTCCCGGGACAGGAGGATTCAACTCGACTATGGCTACACCTTC. Residues: CASSPSRDRRIQLDYGYTF. The V gene is TRBV7-9, the J gene TRBJ1-2, with 8 bases lining up with TRBD1. V lost 5 bases, J lost 3 bases, and 20 bases stayed unmatched. The CDR3 is made up of 19 amino acids. Germline V gene data show CDR1 as SEHNR and CDR2 as FQNEAQ (reference sequence).

The chain links TRBV10-3 to TRBJ1-1; D is unresolved. CDR1 is ENHRY and CDR2 is SYGVKD in the germline V gene. The CDR3 consists of 14 residues. V lost 0 bases and J 4 bases, leaving 9 bases between the germline ends. The CDR3 nucleotides read TGTGCCATCAGTGAGTCGACTTCGCGCACTGAAGCTTTCTTT. Encoded protein: CAISESTSRTEAFF.

The chain links TRBV7-9 to TRBJ1-1; weak D call: TRBD1 (6 bases). Trimming took 1 base from V and 2 from J, leaving 11 bases between them. Germline CDR1 and CDR2: SEHNR and FQNEAQ (reference sequence). There are 15 residues in the CDR3. In DNA form, the CDR3 reads TGTGCCAGCAGCTTAGGCCGACAGGATAACACTGAAGCTTTCTTT. It specifies CASSLGRQDNTEAFF.

The gene calls are TRBV7-2 and TRBJ2-3; possibly TRBD2 for D (6 bases). Looked up from germline, CDR1 is SGHTA and CDR2 is FQGNSA. Trimming pared 5 bases from V and 3 bases from J, leaving 15 bases between. The CDR3 extends over 15 amino acids. The CDR3 bases are TGTGCCAGCAGCGCCGGGGTAGCGGTTACAGATACGCAGTATTTT. It yields the protein CASSAGVAVTDTQYF.

V usage is TRBV10-1 and J usage is TRBJ1-1; 10 nucleotides align to TRBD1. The CDR3 is 16 residues long. The ends lost 6 bases at V and 4 bases at J; junction bases unmatched: 11. Germline-derived CDR1 and CDR2 are WNHNN and SYGVQD (reference sequence). For the CDR3, the DNA is TGCGCCAGCAGGGTCCTACCGACAGGGGGCAGCACTGAAGCTTTCTTT. The encoded protein is CASRVLPTGGSTEAFF.

The chain joins TRBV6-2 or TRBV6-3 to TRBJ1-2, with D possibly matching TRBD1 (5 bases). The CDR3 has 15 amino acids. Germline CDR1 reads MNHEY; CDR2 reads SVGEGT. Trimming removed 0 bases from V and 4 bases from J, with 12 bases in between. CDR3 in DNA: TGTGCCAGCAGTTACTCAAACAGGCAAATCTATGGCTACACCTTC. This gives the protein CASSYSNRQIYGYTF.

This clone was seen once. This sequence joins TRBV6-5 and TRBJ1-1; D not certain. CDR1 and CDR2 (germline): MNHEY, SVGAGI. V lost 2 bases and J lost 0, with 7 bases in between. This CDR3 spans 14 amino acids. The CDR3 sequence: CASSYGRLNTEAFF. The CDR3 bases are TGTGCCAGCAGTTACGGCAGGTTGAACACTGAAGCTTTCTTT.

This clone was recorded once. The J gene is TRBJ1-3, the V gene TRBV20-1; D is uncertain. This CDR3 comprises 13 residues. Germline-derived CDR1 and CDR2 are DFQATT and SNEGSKA (reference sequence). The V gene lost 3 bases and the J gene lost 0 bases, with 6 bases spanning the gap. The CDR3 loop reads CSASGYSGNTIYF. Written as DNA, the CDR3 is TGCAGTGCTAGTGGCTACTCTGGAAACACCATATATTTT.

The gene calls are TRBV12-3 or TRBV12-4 and TRBJ1-5; D unresolved. V lost 4 bases and J lost 9, with 7 bases in between. The CDR3 contains 11 residues. CDR3 protein: CASSSAGPQHF. CDR3 sequence (DNA): TGTGCCAGCAGTTCCGCGGGGCCCCAGCATTTT.

The genes are TRBV5-1 and TRBJ1-6, with TRBD1 as a possible D gene (5 bases). The germline V gene encodes CDR1 SGHRS and CDR2 YFSETQ. Trimming left V 5 bases short and J 6 bases short, with 12 bases between. The CDR3 has 14 amino acids. The CDR3 here is CASREGPPNSPLHF. The CDR3 nucleotides read TGCGCCAGCAGGGAGGGACCGCCTAATTCACCCCTCCACTTT.

V is TRBV19 and J is TRBJ1-4; D is unclear. Germline assignment: CDR1 LNHDA and CDR2 SQIVND (reference sequence). With 5 bases removed from V and 8 bases from J, the gap between germline ends came to 12 bases. The CDR3 is 13 residues long. The DNA for the CDR3 is TGTGCCAGTAGTGTGGGAGGTGGCGAAAAACTGTTTTTT. Its protein product is CASSVGGGEKLFF. The complete variable domain, with remaining parts taken from reference TRBV19 and TRBJ1-4, reads DGGITQSPKYLFRKEGQNVTLSCEQNLNHDAMYWYRQDPGQGLRLIYYSQIVNDFQKGDIAEGYSVSREKKESFPLTVTSAQKNPTAFYLCASSVGGGEKLFFGSGTQLSVL.

The rearrangement links TRBV4-2 to TRBJ2-7, with 10 bases aligning to TRBD1. The V gene's germline CDR1 is LGHNA and CDR2 YNFKEQ. J gave up 3 bases and V 3 bases, and 8 bases lay outside the gene matches. The CDR3 is made up of 16 amino acids. The chain's CDR3 is CASSHSGTGAIYEQYF. CDR3 bases: TGTGCCAGCAGCCATTCCGGGACAGGGGCAATCTACGAGCAGTACTTC.

The chain couples TRBV19 to TRBJ2-2, with TRBD2 matching over 10 bases. Looked up from germline, CDR1 is LNHDA and CDR2 is SQIVND (reference sequence). The CDR3 covers 14 residues. Trimming at V came to 6 bases and at J to 5 bases, leaving 3 bases not matched to a gene. The CDR3 bases are TGTGCCAGTAGAAAGCGGGAGGGTACCGGGGAGCTGTTTTTT. Its translation is CASRKREGTGELFF.

This clone was detected only once. The CDR3, as DNA: TGTGCCAGCAGCCAAGATCGATCAGGACAGGGCTACACCTTC. Translation gives CASSQDRSGQGYTF. The chain has TRBV3-1 (or the pseudogene TRBV3-2) and TRBJ1-2; weak D call: TRBD1 (6 bases). Trimming left V 0 bases short and J 8 bases short, with 13 bases between. The CDR3 consists of 14 residues. CDR1 and CDR2 from the germline V gene are LGHDT and YNNKEL (reference sequence).

The rearrangement joins TRBV4-1 to TRBJ1-1; D might be TRBD1 (6 bases). Between the trimmed V and J ends, which lost 4 bases and 1 base, there was a span of 10 bases. CDR3 size: 14 residues. From germline, CDR1 is MGHRA and CDR2 YSYEKL. The DNA of the CDR3 is TGCGCCAGCAGCCGGGACACCGCGAACACTGAAGCTTTCTTT. Translation gives CASSRDTANTEAFF.

V is TRBV28 and J is TRBJ2-7, with TRBD2 identical over 9 bases. The J segment lost 2 bases and the V segment lost 4 bases, leaving 6 bases of the junction unmatched. The CDR3 contains 15 residues. CDR1 and CDR2 from the germline V gene are MDHEN and SYDVKM. CDR3 bases: TGTGCCAGCAGTTCTCCAGCGGGAGGAACCTACGAGCAGTACTTC. Protein: CASSSPAGGTYEQYF.

The genes are TRBV30 and TRBJ2-2, with D possibly TRBD2 on 7 matching bases. The CDR3 is made up of 13 amino acids. CDR1 and CDR2 from the germline V gene are GTSNPN and SVGIG (reference sequence). The V end was cut by 7 bases, the J end by 4 bases, with 13 bases between. In DNA form, the CDR3 reads TGTGCCTTGGGGGGGCCGGGCACCGGGGAGCTGTTTTTT. Its protein is CALGGPGTGELFF. The full variable domain, with the rest looked up from reference TRBV30 and TRBJ2-2, is SQTIHQWPATLVQPVGSPLSLECTVEGTSNPNLYWYRQAAGRGLQLLFYSVGIGQISSEVPQNLSASRPQDRQFILSSKKLLLSDSGFYLCALGGPGTGELFFGEGSRLTVL.

The gene calls are TRBV2 and TRBJ1-2, with unresolved D. Germline V gives CDR1 SNHLY, CDR2 FYNNEI. Deletions cut 3 bases from V and 4 bases from J, with 9 bases between. This CDR3 has 13 residues. CDR3 coding DNA: TGTGCCAGCAGTGAGATCGGAGGCTATGGCTACACCTTC. Protein: CASSEIGGYGYTF.